Sequencing of this T cell receptor beta chain was carried out in a study of blood T cell repertoires in COVID-19. Study-level information: The analysed material was cDNA or gDNA that came from T cells, B-cell-depleted T cells, or PBMCs.

Per the original data handling: From reference gene primer amplification, estimates of nucleated cell counts were derived. TCRdb's table, derived via immunoSEQ multiplex PCR, lists solely in-frame clones and lacks some. The V and J calls and clone size come from that table; D and trimming were worked out from the DNA. Seen here are about 250,000 clones, under 90% observed once, and the top ten hold about 1.7%. The sequenced material came from PBMCs or T cells enriched from blood (not recorded which). This clonotype was sampled from a man aged 35 to 55 who had recovered from COVID-19.

CDR3 nucleotide sequence: TGTGCCAGCAGCTCCGTTGCAACTAATGAAAAACTGTTTTTT. Encoded protein: CASSSVATNEKLFF. The chain is built from TRBV5-5 and TRBJ1-4, with D hard to call. Trimming removed 3 bases from V and 0 bases from J, with 6 bases in between. Germline lookup yields CDR1 SGHKS and CDR2 YYEKEE (reference sequence). The CDR3 is 14 amino acids.